This passage covers 16 T cell receptor beta chains from one sample sequenced in a study of shared clonotypes between healthy human individuals. Measured with immunoSEQ multiplex PCR; TCRdb has only the in-frame clones, and not every one. Counted here are nearly 1 million clones, roughly 72% occurring once; the ten biggest clones make up approximately 1.5%. Sequenced input: memory CD4+ T cells sorted from blood. Subset given: CD45RA-negative fraction. The origin of the receptors is a man aged 18 to 30 in good health.

In its sample, this clone was seen a few times. The V call is TRBV30, the J call TRBJ1-5; D uncertain. CDR1 is GTSNPN, CDR2 SVGIG, per germline (reference sequence). V lost 2 bases, J lost 6 bases, and 17 bases lay in between. The length of the CDR3 is 15 residues. The CDR3 DNA sequence: TGTGCCTGGAGTCCTCGGAGGAAAGTAGGTCAGCCCCAGCATTTT. Protein sequence: CAWSPRRKVGQPQHF.

The rearrangement uses TRBV6-4 and TRBJ2-1; 11 positions agree with TRBD2. Germline V lookup: CDR1 MRHNA, CDR2 SNTAGT. This CDR3 is 16 amino acids long. V lost 5 bases, J lost 5 bases, and 8 bases stayed unmatched. DNA of the CDR3: TGTGCCAGCAGTACCTCCGGGACTAGCGGCCACAATGAGCAGTTCTTC. This codes for CASSTSGTSGHNEQFF.

The chain employs TRBV30 and TRBJ1-1; weak D call: TRBD1 (5 bases). The germline V and J ends were trimmed by 5 bases and 2 bases, with 15 bases remaining between them. Looked up from germline, CDR1 is GTSNPN and CDR2 is SVGIG (reference sequence). This CDR3 comprises 14 residues. The CDR3 region has the DNA TGTGCCTGGGGTTCCGGGGGAGGCAACACTGAAGCTTTCTTT. Translating it yields CAWGSGGGNTEAFF.

The rearrangement joins TRBV14 to TRBJ2-5; the D is unclear. CDR1 SGHDN and CDR2 FVKESK come from the germline V gene. Trimming removed 3 bases at V and 4 bases at J, with 12 bases between. CDR3 length: 14 residues. CDR3 in amino acids: CASSHSRLRETQYF. The CDR3, as DNA: TGTGCCAGCAGCCACAGCAGATTAAGAGAGACCCAGTACTTC.

This clone has just a few counts. The J gene is TRBJ2-2, the V gene TRBV7-2; 13 nucleotides line up with TRBD2. The CDR3 extends over 15 amino acids. V gave up 5 bases and J gave up 7 bases; unmatched junction bases: 4. Germline V gene sequence: CDR1 SGHTA, CDR2 FQGNSA. The CDR3 nucleotides read TGTGCCAGCAGCCCACGGACTAGCGGGGGCGGGGAGCTGTTTTTT. Its protein product is CASSPRTSGGGELFF.

This clone appeared a single time. The DNA of the CDR3 is TGCGCCAGCAGCGCCGTGGGACCCCACAATGAGCAGTTCTTC. It translates to CASSAVGPHNEQFF. The rearrangement joins TRBV10-1 to TRBJ2-1; TRBD1 or TRBD2 may be the D gene (5 bases each). Trimming removed 6 bases from V and 5 bases from J, with 14 bases in between. The V gene's germline CDR1 is WNHNN and CDR2 SYGVQD (reference sequence). This CDR3 comprises 14 residues.

The V and J genes are TRBV5-1 and TRBJ2-3, with unresolved D. Germline assignment: CDR1 SGHRS and CDR2 YFSETQ. The CDR3 extends over 15 amino acids. The V gene lost 1 base and the J gene lost 1 base, with 10 bases spanning the gap. DNA for the CDR3: TGCGCCAGCAGCTTGCTGCCGGCGGGCACAGATACGCAGTATTTT. Amino acids: CASSLLPAGTDTQYF.

V and J are TRBV7-8 and TRBJ2-1, with TRBD2 as a possible D gene (6 bases). The CDR3 spans 17 residues. Looked up from germline, CDR1 is SGHVS and CDR2 is FQNEAQ. V gave up 1 base and J gave up 9 bases, with 22 bases separating them. CDR3: CASSLVGGRLTSAEQFF. CDR3 nucleotides: TGTGCCAGCAGCTTAGTTGGAGGGAGGTTAACCTCAGCTGAGCAGTTCTTC.

The chain couples TRBV5-1 to TRBJ1-6, with no clear D. The CDR3 consists of 14 residues. V was shortened by 0 bases and J by 8 bases, with 9 bases between the two germline ends. Germline lookup yields CDR1 SGHRS and CDR2 YFSETQ. In DNA, the CDR3 is TGCGCCAGCAGCTTGGGGCAGATGGATTCACCCCTCCACTTT. Encoded protein: CASSLGQMDSPLHF.

The genes are TRBV10-2 and TRBJ2-1, with 8 bases lining up with TRBD1. V shed 8 bases, J shed 9 bases, and the junction held 9 bases outside the gene matches. Germline loops: CDR1 WSHSY, CDR2 SAAADI. CDR3 length: 13 amino acids. The CDR3 coding sequence is TGCGCCAGCGGACAGGGTAGTAATATTGAGCAGTTCTTC. It codes for CASGQGSNIEQFF.

CDR3 sequence: CASSGTGRSSSTDTQYF. In DNA form, the CDR3 reads TGCGCCAGCAGTGGGACGGGACGCTCATCTAGCACAGATACGCAGTATTTT. This chain joins TRBV10-1 and TRBJ2-3; D is tentatively TRBD1 or TRBD2 (5 bases each). Germline lookup yields CDR1 WNHNN and CDR2 SYGVQD (reference sequence). The germline V and J ends were trimmed by 4 bases and 0 bases, with 17 bases remaining between them. This CDR3 has 17 residues.

V gene TRBV6-5 combines with J gene TRBJ2-7, with a tentative D call TRBD2 (6 bases). V gave up 2 bases and J gave up 4 bases, with 12 bases separating them. From germline, CDR1 is MNHEY and CDR2 SVGAGI. The CDR3 covers 14 residues. CDR3 loop: CASSYDTGAYEQYF. The CDR3 DNA follows: TGTGCCAGCAGTTACGACACGGGAGCTTACGAGCAGTACTTC.

This clone was seen more than once but under ten times. This sequence joins TRBV5-6 and TRBJ1-5, with D possibly TRBD1 on 5 matching bases. This CDR3 has 14 amino acids. V shed 3 bases and J shed 7 bases, with 14 bases lying between them. CDR1 SGHDT and CDR2 YYEEEE come from the germline V gene. The DNA for the CDR3 is TGTGCCAGCAGCTCCCGGGGGTTCTACCAGCCCCAGCATTTT. Its protein is CASSSRGFYQPQHF.

This clone was detected once. This chain uses TRBV29-1 with TRBJ2-7; no clear D gene. Germline V lookup: CDR1 SQVTM, CDR2 ANQGSEA. This CDR3 region has 12 residues. Trimming cost V 3 bases and J 6 bases, with 12 bases left between them. The CDR3 region is CSVEVNEFEQYF. The CDR3 DNA sequence: TGCAGCGTTGAGGTGAACGAATTCGAGCAGTACTTC.

The J gene is TRBJ2-5, the V gene TRBV2; 9 positions agree with TRBD2. The CDR3 runs to 15 residues. With 5 bases clipped from V and 2 bases from J, the junction kept 6 bases outside the gene matches. Germline CDR1 and CDR2: SNHLY and FYNNEI. The DNA for the CDR3 is TGTGCCAGCAGTAGGTCTAGCGGGGCACAAGAGACCCAGTACTTC. Translation: CASSRSSGAQETQYF.

A single count supports this clone. A much bigger clone sits one base away, suggesting this may be a read error. V is TRBV6-6 and J is TRBJ1-1; D uncertain. With 0 bases removed from V and 1 base from J, the gap between germline ends came to 3 bases. Germline values: CDR1 MNHNY, CDR2 SVGAGI (reference sequence). This CDR3 spans 13 amino acids. CDR3 DNA: TGTGCCAGCAGTTACTCGGCGAACACTGAAGCTTTCTTT. Its protein product is CASSYSANTEAFF.